These 22 T cell receptor beta chains share one sample of origin, sequenced in a study of blood T cell repertoires in COVID-19 (dated by TCRdb to between 2020 and 2021). Library preparation employed the immunoSEQ multiplex PCR assay. This immuneACCESS table, as held by TCRdb, lists in-frame sequences with V and J called but not all clones. Of the missing ones, under half trace to an unresolved V gene in checked studies; the others have no known cause. Across this sample there are nearly 80,000 clones, with 84% seen only once. Around 3.4% of the sample is in the top ten clones. The material sequenced was peripheral blood. These receptors were obtained from a man over 45 with acute or convalescent COVID-19.

The DNA for the CDR3 is TGTGCCAGCAGTTTACAGACAGGCAAACCGTTCTTC. It encodes CASSLQTGKPFF. This chain links TRBV28 with TRBJ2-1, with TRBD1 as a possible D gene (6 bases). This CDR3 is built from 12 residues. Trimming removed 2 bases at V and 15 bases at J, with 14 bases between. Germline-derived CDR1 and CDR2 are MDHEN and SYDVKM.

The chain links TRBV6-2 or TRBV6-3 to TRBJ2-2, with a weak D call TRBD1 (5 bases). Germline V CDR1 and CDR2: MNHEY, SVGEGT. CDR3 length: 15 residues. The ends were cut back, 2 bases at V and 5 bases at J, with 12 bases in the middle. CDR3 loop: CASSYRSRGTGELFF. In nucleotides, the CDR3 is TGTGCCAGCAGTTACCGGAGTAGGGGAACCGGGGAGCTGTTTTTT.

The chain carries TRBV3-1 (or the pseudogene TRBV3-2) and TRBJ2-5; 11 bases match TRBD2. The germline CDR1 and CDR2 sequences are LGHDT and YNNKEL (reference sequence). The CDR3 is 16 amino acids. V trimming: 3 bases; J trimming: 5 bases; junction bases outside the gene matches: 8. CDR3 DNA sequence: TGTGCCAGCAGCCATTATCTAGCGGGGGGCGCCGAGACCCAGTACTTC. Its translation: CASSHYLAGGAETQYF.

This sequence joins TRBV30 and TRBJ1-1; 7 bases fit TRBD1. With V trimmed by 3 bases and J by 1 base, 11 bases remained unmatched. Germline CDR1 reads GTSNPN; CDR2 reads SVGIG (reference sequence). This CDR3 spans 16 amino acids. CDR3 DNA: TGTGCCTGGAGACTAGGGGCCAGGGGGACGAACACTGAAGCTTTCTTT. It specifies CAWRLGARGTNTEAFF. Full variable domain (rest looked up from reference TRBV30 and TRBJ1-1): SQTIHQWPATLVQPVGSPLSLECTVEGTSNPNLYWYRQAAGRGLQLLFYSVGIGQISSEVPQNLSASRPQDRQFILSSKKLLLSDSGFYLCAWRLGARGTNTEAFFGQGTRLTVV.

The chain employs TRBV15 and TRBJ1-6; weak D call: TRBD1 (6 bases). V was clipped by 4 bases and J by 9 bases, with 13 bases between them. The length of the CDR3 is 14 residues. Germline assignment: CDR1 LNHNV and CDR2 YYDKDF (reference sequence). This CDR3 is CATSTKTGTSPLHF. The CDR3 region has the DNA TGTGCCACCAGCACAAAAACAGGGACTTCACCCCTCCACTTT. Together with reference TRBV15 and TRBJ1-6, the CDR3 gives the full variable domain: DAMVIQNPRYQVTQFGKPVTLSCSQTLNHNVMYWYQQKSSQAPKLLFHYYDKDFNNEADTPDNFQSRRPNTSFCFLDIRSPGLGDTAMYLCATSTKTGTSPLHFGNGTRLTVT.

The chain recombines TRBV3-1 (or the pseudogene TRBV3-2) with TRBJ2-2, with TRBD1 matching 8 bases. Trimming at V came to 6 bases and at J to 2 bases, leaving 8 bases not matched to a gene. Per germline, CDR1 LGHDT and CDR2 YNNKEL (reference sequence). CDR3 size: 16 residues. CDR3 sequence (DNA): TGTGCCAGCAGACATGGGGACAGGTACAACACCGGGGAGCTGTTTTTT. Translating it yields CASRHGDRYNTGELFF.

This clone was seen only once. V usage is TRBV13 and J usage is TRBJ2-3; 14 nucleotides line up with TRBD2. Germline CDR1 is PRHDT and CDR2 is FYEKMQ (reference sequence). CDR3 length: 16 residues. Trimming removed 3 bases from V and 5 bases from J; junction bases left unmatched: 4. The CDR3 here is CASSFRLAGGIDTQYF. CDR3 DNA: TGTGCCAGCAGCTTTCGACTAGCGGGGGGGATAGATACGCAGTATTTT.

The chain carries TRBV7-3 and TRBJ2-3; maybe TRBD2 (6 bases). V was shortened by 4 bases and J by 9 bases, with 17 bases between the two germline ends. There are 14 residues in the CDR3. Germline CDR1 reads SGHTA; CDR2 reads FQGTGA. CDR3 nucleotide sequence: TGTGCCAGCAGCTCTCCCGGGAGAGGGACGACGCAGTATTTT. The encoded protein is CASSSPGRGTTQYF.

The chain carries TRBV27 and TRBJ2-1; 16 bases line up with TRBD2. Germline CDR1 is MNHEY and CDR2 is SMNVEV (reference sequence). V trimming: 2 bases; J trimming: 10 bases; junction bases outside the gene matches: 11. The CDR3 is 18 amino acids. For the CDR3, the DNA is TGTGCCAGCAGTTTACGACCTCCCGGGACTAGCGGGAGGGACGAGCAGTTCTTC. Translated, it gives CASSLRPPGTSGRDEQFF.

The rearrangement joins TRBV6-2 or TRBV6-3 to TRBJ2-2, with 12 bases matching TRBD2. After removal of 5 bases from V and 6 bases from J, the junction contained 4 bases not matched to a gene. CDR3 length: 15 amino acids. From germline, CDR1 is MNHEY and CDR2 SVGEGT. The CDR3 DNA is TGTGCCAGCAGTCTGACTAGCGGGGGCCCCGGGGAGCTGTTTTTT. It yields the protein CASSLTSGGPGELFF.

The chain employs TRBV28 and TRBJ1-2; 9 positions match TRBD1. There are 14 residues in the CDR3. The V segment lost 8 bases and the J segment 4 bases; nucleotides outside the gene matches: 8. Germline CDR1 reads MDHEN; CDR2 reads SYDVKM. The CDR3 sequence: CASVSTGGIYGYTF. In DNA, the CDR3 is TGTGCCAGCGTCTCGACAGGGGGTATCTATGGCTACACCTTC.

V usage is TRBV6-2 or TRBV6-3 and J usage is TRBJ2-7; 9 nucleotides agree with TRBD2. CDR1 and CDR2 (germline): MNHEY, SVGEGT. V dropped 2 bases and J dropped 5; count of bases not matched to a gene: 10. This CDR3 has 16 residues. CDR3 protein: CASSYLRTSVSNEQYF. DNA for the CDR3: TGTGCCAGCAGTTACCTCAGGACTAGCGTTAGTAACGAGCAGTACTTC.

The rearrangement joins TRBV2 to TRBJ1-5, with D perhaps matching TRBD1 (6 bases). V lost 4 bases, J lost 7 bases, and 14 bases lay in between. Germline CDR1 reads SNHLY; CDR2 reads FYNNEI. CDR3 length: 14 amino acids. The CDR3 reads CASSASGGWQPQHF. Here the CDR3 DNA reads TGTGCCAGCAGTGCTTCGGGGGGCTGGCAGCCCCAGCATTTT.

The chain uses TRBV7-2 and TRBJ2-4; TRBD2 is a possible D gene (6 bases). CDR1 and CDR2 from the germline V gene are SGHTA and FQGNSA. The CDR3 contains 15 residues. V shed 5 bases and J shed 15 bases, with 26 bases lying between them. The CDR3 region has the DNA TGTGCCAGCAGCCCTTTGGAGGTCAGTTCGGGGGAGGCGTACTTC. It codes for CASSPLEVSSGEAYF.

The chain links TRBV5-1 to TRBJ2-6, with 7 positions matching TRBD2. This CDR3 contains 14 residues. CDR1 is SGHRS, CDR2 YFSETQ, per germline. Trimming removed 4 bases from V and 7 bases from J; junction bases left unmatched: 5. The CDR3 sequence: CASSAGGLANVLTF. In DNA form, the CDR3 reads TGCGCCAGCAGCGCCGGGGGGTTAGCCAACGTCCTGACTTTC.

About this clone: A junction end diverges from the germline sequence, so it may reflect a read error. The chain uses TRBV5-1 and TRBJ2-1, with 8 bases lining up with TRBD2. The CDR3 contains 16 residues. Per the germline V gene, CDR1 is SGHRS and CDR2 is YFSETQ. The DNA for the CDR3 is TGCGCCAGCAGATTGGGATCCAGCGGGAGAGGAAATGAGCAGTTCTTC. This codes for CASRLGSSGRGNEQFF. Together with reference TRBV5-1 and TRBJ2-1, the CDR3 gives the full variable domain: KAGVTQTPRYLIKTRGQQVTLSCSPISGHRSVSWYQQTPGQGLQFLFEYFSETQRNKGNFPGRFSGRQFSNSRSEMNVSTLELGDSALYLCASRLGSSGRGNEQFFGPGTRLTVL.

CDR3 loop: CASSADRVNTGELFF. As DNA, the CDR3 is TGTGCCAGCAGTGCCGACAGGGTGAACACCGGGGAGCTGTTTTTT. This chain uses TRBV2 with TRBJ2-2; 7 bases are shared with TRBD1. The CDR3 runs to 15 residues. Germline V lookup: CDR1 SNHLY, CDR2 FYNNEI. J was trimmed by 1 base and V by 4 bases; bases with no gene match: 3.

This rearrangement joins TRBV6-6 to TRBJ2-2, with 7 bases lining up with TRBD2. Germline CDR1 is MNHNY and CDR2 is SVGAGI (reference sequence). V lost 2 bases, J lost 5 bases, and 5 bases stayed unmatched. This CDR3 comprises 15 residues. CDR3 protein: CASSYTGRGTGELFF. The CDR3, as DNA: TGTGCCAGCAGTTACACGGGGAGGGGTACCGGGGAGCTGTTTTTT.

The CDR3 region has the DNA TGTGCCAGCAGCCCTTTGACAGGGGCTGGAAACACCATATATTTT. It yields the protein CASSPLTGAGNTIYF. V usage is TRBV14 and J usage is TRBJ1-3, with 8 bases lining up with TRBD1. This CDR3 has 15 residues. Germline V gives CDR1 SGHDN, CDR2 FVKESK. The trim removed 4 bases at V and 2 bases at J, leaving 4 bases unmatched.

The J gene is TRBJ2-1, the V gene TRBV6-5; 11 bases are a match to TRBD1. J gave up 7 bases and V 7 bases, and 9 bases lay outside the gene matches. In germline, CDR1 is MNHEY, CDR2 SVGAGI. The CDR3 has 15 amino acids. The CDR3 here is CASTQRDRGSNEQFF. In DNA form, the CDR3 reads TGTGCCAGCACCCAGAGGGACAGGGGGTCGAATGAGCAGTTCTTC.

The V call is TRBV5-6, the J call TRBJ1-1; the D gene is possibly TRBD1 (6 bases). The V gene's germline CDR1 is SGHDT and CDR2 YYEEEE. The CDR3 sequence is 14 residues long. V dropped 4 bases and J dropped 11 bases, with 21 bases sitting between them. The CDR3 here is CASSPGTYGLAAFF. The CDR3 nucleotides are TGTGCCAGCAGCCCCGGGACATACGGACTGGCCGCTTTCTTT. Together with reference TRBV5-6 and TRBJ1-1, the CDR3 gives the full variable domain: DAGVTQSPTHLIKTRGQQVTLRCSPKSGHDTVSWYQQALGQGPQFIFQYYEEEERQRGNFPDRFSGHQFPNYSSELNVNALLLGDSALYLCASSPGTYGLAAFFGQGTRLTVV.

The V gene is TRBV7-9, the J gene TRBJ2-1; D is possibly TRBD2 (6 bases). CDR3 size: 14 residues. Germline assignment: CDR1 SEHNR and CDR2 FQNEAQ (reference sequence). Trimming removed 6 bases at V and 6 bases at J, with 15 bases between. CDR3 sequence (DNA): TGTGCCAGCAGACGAAACGGACTAACCAATGAGCAGTTCTTC. Translated: CASRRNGLTNEQFF.